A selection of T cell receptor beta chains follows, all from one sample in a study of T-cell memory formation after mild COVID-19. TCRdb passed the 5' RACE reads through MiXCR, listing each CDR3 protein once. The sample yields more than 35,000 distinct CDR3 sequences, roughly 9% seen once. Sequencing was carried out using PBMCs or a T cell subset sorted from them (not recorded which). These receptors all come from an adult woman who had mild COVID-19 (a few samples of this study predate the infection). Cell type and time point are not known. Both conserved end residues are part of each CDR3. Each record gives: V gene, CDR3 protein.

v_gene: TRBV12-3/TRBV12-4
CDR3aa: CASSLRSWGPEAFF

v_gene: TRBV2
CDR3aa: CASSVRRRYNEQFF

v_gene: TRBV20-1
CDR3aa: CSAPRGSTDTQYF

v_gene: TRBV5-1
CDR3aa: CASSLGLAGPTGELFF

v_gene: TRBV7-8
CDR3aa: CASSRSVSSYNEQFF

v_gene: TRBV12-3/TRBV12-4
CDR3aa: CASSSNDRGGTAFF

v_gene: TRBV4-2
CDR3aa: CASSQDGGQASYEQYF

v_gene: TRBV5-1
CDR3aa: CASRGTSGIQEQFF

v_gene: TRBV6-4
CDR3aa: CASSDTGTGGRNYGYTF

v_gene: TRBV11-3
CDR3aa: CASSQGPRTSGSSSYNEQFF

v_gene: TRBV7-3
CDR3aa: CASSPQGLLTDTQYF

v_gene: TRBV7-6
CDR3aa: CASSPKLAGAYGTQYF

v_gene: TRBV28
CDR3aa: CASSQDRSRGQFF

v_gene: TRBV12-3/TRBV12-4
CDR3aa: CASSFGQPQHF

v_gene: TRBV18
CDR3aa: CASSPPGTVLYGYTF

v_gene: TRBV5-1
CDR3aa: CASSGSSGGALYNEQFF

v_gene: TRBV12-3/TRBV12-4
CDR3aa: CASSLDKGSKTQYF

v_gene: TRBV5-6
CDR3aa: CASSLESLGSYGYTF

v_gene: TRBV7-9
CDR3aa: CASSLLGGPETQYF

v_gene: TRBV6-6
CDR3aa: CASSYSGTEQYF

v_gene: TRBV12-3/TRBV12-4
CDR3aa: CASTLRPGRKNTEAFF

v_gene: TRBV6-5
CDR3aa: CASTPASAGHNEQFF

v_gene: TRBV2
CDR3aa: CASRVLGDEQFF

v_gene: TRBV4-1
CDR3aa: CASSRAATFQETQYF

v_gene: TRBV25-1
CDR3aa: CASSGTRNEQFF

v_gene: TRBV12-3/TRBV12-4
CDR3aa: CASSLEALSTDTQYF

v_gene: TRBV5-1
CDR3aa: CASSQKGQEAAGELFF

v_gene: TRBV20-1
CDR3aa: CSARDPWDSGGETQYF

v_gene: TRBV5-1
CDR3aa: CASSEVGGGNQPQHF

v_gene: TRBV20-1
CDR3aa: CSALAGVAYNEQFF

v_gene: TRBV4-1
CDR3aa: CASSYGGQNIQYF

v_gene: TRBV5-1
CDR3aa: CASSSPGQGTYEQYF

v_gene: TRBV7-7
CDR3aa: CASSLLWTGDNYGYTF

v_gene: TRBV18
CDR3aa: CASSPPMGEGYEQYF

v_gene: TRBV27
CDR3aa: CASCRAAGVSEQYF

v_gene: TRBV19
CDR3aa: CASTDRKGNTETQYF

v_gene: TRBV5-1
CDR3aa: CASSLGSQGNTEAFF

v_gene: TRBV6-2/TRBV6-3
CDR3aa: CASSFGHNEQFF

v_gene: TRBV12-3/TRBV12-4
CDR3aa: CASSPHRGGGTEAFF

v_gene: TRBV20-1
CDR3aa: CSASPGTGAGNTIYF

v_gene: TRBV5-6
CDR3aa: CASSTPDRSTYEQYF

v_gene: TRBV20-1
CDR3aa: CSALAGGRDEQYF

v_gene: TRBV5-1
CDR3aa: CASSLAKSAAGGNSPLHF

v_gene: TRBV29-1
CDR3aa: CSVGLAGYEQYF

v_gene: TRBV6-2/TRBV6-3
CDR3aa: CASFNREGDTEAFF

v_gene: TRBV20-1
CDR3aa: CSARVERQWGYEQYF

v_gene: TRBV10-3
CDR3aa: CAISEEGLALNEQFF

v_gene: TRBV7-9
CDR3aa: CASSSGQGNYNEQFF

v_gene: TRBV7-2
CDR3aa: CASNNRDWPSDTQYF

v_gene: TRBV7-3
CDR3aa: CASSRDRGRNYEQFF

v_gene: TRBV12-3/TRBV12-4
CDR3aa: CASRTDSRSGNTIYF

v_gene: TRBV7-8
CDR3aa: CASSLGPAGGSQETQYF

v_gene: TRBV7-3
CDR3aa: CASSGTANEQFF

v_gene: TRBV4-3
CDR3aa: CASSRGDVGGELFF

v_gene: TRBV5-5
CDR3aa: CASNQGRGNQPQHF